The 4 T cell receptor beta chains below all came from one sample that was sequenced in a study of CD8 T cells in ankylosing spondylitis (dated by TCRdb to the late 2010s). Library construction relied on 5' RACE. TCRdb lists the instrument as Illumina HiSeq 2500. TCRdb's own reprocessing of the public reads used fastp at Q25 and MiXCR and kept productive beta chains. Merged by CDR3 protein, the rows form single entries marked with the most common genes and DNA. This sample is represented by 36,000 or so distinct CDR3 sequences; about 6% of them were singletons. About 12% of the sample is taken by the ten largest. The specimen was blood, either unsorted or a sorted T cell fraction (not recorded which). These TCRs come from a male donor with ankylosing spondylitis or in good health (not recorded which).

This clonotype occurred many times. The rearrangement uses TRBV20-1 and TRBJ1-6, with D tentatively TRBD1 (6 bases). V shed 2 bases and J shed 10 bases, with 15 bases lying between them. CDR1 and CDR2 (germline): DFQATT, SNEGSKA (reference sequence). The CDR3 contains 14 residues. CDR3 coding DNA: TGCAGTGCTAGACGCGGGACAATAGAGTCACCCCTCCACTTT. This codes for CSARRGTIESPLHF.

This clonotype appeared many times. This rearrangement joins TRBV9 to TRBJ2-7, with D perhaps matching TRBD1 (5 bases). The germline gives CDR1 SGDLS, CDR2 YYNGEE. V was pared by 0 bases and J by 4 bases, with 14 bases between. CDR3 length equals 15 residues. This CDR3 reads CASSVGGIPSYEQYF. Here the CDR3 DNA reads TGTGCCAGCAGCGTAGGGGGCATTCCCTCTTACGAGCAGTACTTC.

A remark on this clonotype: With a much larger clone just one base away, this may be a read error. The V gene is TRBV10-3, the J gene TRBJ1-4, with 8 bases identical to TRBD1. Germline V lookup: CDR1 ENHRY, CDR2 SYGVKD. CDR3 length: 14 amino acids. The ends lost 10 bases at V and 17 bases at J; junction bases unmatched: 21. CDR3 DNA sequence: TGTGCCAGTCACCCAGGGGGCAGTGACGAAAAACCTTTTTTT. Amino acids: CASHPGGSDEKPFF.

This clonotype occurred a few times. The chain recombines TRBV5-5 with TRBJ1-4; D is ambiguous. Germline CDR1 reads SGHKS; CDR2 reads YYEKEE (reference sequence). The CDR3 loop spans 15 amino acids. The V gene lost 2 bases and the J gene lost 1 base, with 9 bases spanning the gap. In nucleotides, the CDR3 is TGTGCCAGCAGCTTTGGGGTTAGAACTAATGAAAAACTGTTTTTT. Translated: CASSFGVRTNEKLFF.